Sequencing of this TCR beta chain was carried out in a study of neoadjuvant anti-PD-1 for oral cavity cancer. About the study: Before surgery, most patients got three to four biweekly 3 mg/kg nivolumab doses.

Time point reported: after neoadjuvant nivolumab, at surgical resection. Stage II-IVA oral cavity squamous cell carcinoma was new and untreated by systemic or radiation therapy. The CDR3 is 14 amino acids. Germline values: CDR1 GTSNPN, CDR2 SVGIG (reference sequence). Trimming took 0 bases from V and 6 from J, leaving 15 bases between them. Six replicates per PBMC sample, mostly from roughly 500 ng of genomic DNA. Measured with immunoSEQ multiplex PCR; TCRdb has only the in-frame clones, and not every one. The data contain over 65,000 clones, about 85% of them seen just once; the ten biggest clones take up less than 4%.

This chain links TRBV30 with TRBJ2-7; D may correspond to TRBD1 or TRBD2 (5 bases each). This TCR was sampled from a person aged 35-79 years with oral cavity squamous cell carcinoma. Material: PBMCs, obtained after nivolumab (anti-PD-1) treatment. CDR3 in DNA: TGTGCCTGGAGTGTAGGGACGGGGTCAATCGAGCAGTACTTC. As protein: CAWSVGTGSIEQYF.